This T cell receptor (beta chain) emerged from a study of cytomegalovirus exposure and HLA in healthy donors. The donors belonged to the roughly 110-subject validation cohort, separate from the approximately 700-subject first cohort. Study results and limitations: Among TCR beta chains, those listed as cytomegalovirus-associated numbered under 200. Most TCR sequences were seen very rarely across donors, but some public TCRs occurred in many.

Only in-frame clones appear in the TCRdb table, and some are missing; sequencing was by immunoSEQ multiplex PCR. The sample yields roughly 100,000 clones, approximately 86% seen once. Remarks on this clone: The antigen remains undetermined.

CDR1 SGHDT and CDR2 YYEEEE come from the germline V gene. Germline trimming cut 4 bases from V and 2 bases from J; bases unmatched to any gene: 8. This CDR3 region has 15 residues. The chain has TRBV5-6 and TRBJ2-5; 7 nucleotides align to TRBD2. This TCR derives from a young woman in good health and CMV-seropositive. Input material: PBMCs. The DNA for the CDR3 is TGTGCCAGCAGCCGTACGGGGACTACACAAGAGACCCAGTACTTC. It codes for CASSRTGTTQETQYF.